This entry features one T cell receptor (beta chain) sequence. These data are taken from a study of blood T cell repertoires in COVID-19. About the study: Recovered status in Cohort 3 required two negative PCRs, clearance, or symptom resolution. PBMCs, B-cell-depleted T cells, or T cells provided the cDNA or gDNA that made up the material.

Methods used by the authors: Amplification with reference gene primers provided the estimates of nucleated cell counts. The method was immunoSEQ multiplex PCR; TCRdb's version includes in-frame clones alone and lacks a portion of them. The DNA gave D and trimming, while V, J and clone size come from that table. Among a few hundred thousand clones, approximately 87% were seen once, and the ten largest hold 1.5% to 2%. Categorization into cohorts depended on clinical history that participants reported. CDR1 and CDR2 (germline): SGDLS, YYNGEE. This CDR3 is built from 13 residues. The V end was cut by 4 bases, the J end by 4 bases, with 6 bases between.

The sample taken for sequencing was PBMCs or T cells enriched from blood (not recorded which). The chain couples TRBV9 to TRBJ2-6; D ambiguous. This TCR was recovered from a man between 35 and 55 years old in a cohort exposed to, infected with or recovered from COVID-19 (not recorded which). The DNA for the CDR3 is TGTGCCAGCAGCCCGCAGGGGGCCAACGTCCTGACTTTC. Protein: CASSPQGANVLTF.